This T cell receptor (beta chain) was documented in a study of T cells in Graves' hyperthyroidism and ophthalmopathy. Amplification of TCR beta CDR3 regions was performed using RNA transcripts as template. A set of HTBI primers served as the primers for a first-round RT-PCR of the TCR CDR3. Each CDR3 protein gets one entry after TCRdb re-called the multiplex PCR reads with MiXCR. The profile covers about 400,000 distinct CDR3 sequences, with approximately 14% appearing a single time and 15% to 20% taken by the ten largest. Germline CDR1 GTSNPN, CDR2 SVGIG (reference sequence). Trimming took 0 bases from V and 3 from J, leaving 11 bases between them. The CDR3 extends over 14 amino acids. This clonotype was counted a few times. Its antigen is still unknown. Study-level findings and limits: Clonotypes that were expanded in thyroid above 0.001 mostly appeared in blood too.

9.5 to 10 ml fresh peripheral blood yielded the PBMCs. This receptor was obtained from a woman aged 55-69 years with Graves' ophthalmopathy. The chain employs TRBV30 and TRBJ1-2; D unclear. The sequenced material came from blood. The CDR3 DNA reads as TGTGCCTGGAGTGTACTGTCGGATGACTATGGCTACACCTTC. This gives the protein CAWSVLSDDYGYTF.